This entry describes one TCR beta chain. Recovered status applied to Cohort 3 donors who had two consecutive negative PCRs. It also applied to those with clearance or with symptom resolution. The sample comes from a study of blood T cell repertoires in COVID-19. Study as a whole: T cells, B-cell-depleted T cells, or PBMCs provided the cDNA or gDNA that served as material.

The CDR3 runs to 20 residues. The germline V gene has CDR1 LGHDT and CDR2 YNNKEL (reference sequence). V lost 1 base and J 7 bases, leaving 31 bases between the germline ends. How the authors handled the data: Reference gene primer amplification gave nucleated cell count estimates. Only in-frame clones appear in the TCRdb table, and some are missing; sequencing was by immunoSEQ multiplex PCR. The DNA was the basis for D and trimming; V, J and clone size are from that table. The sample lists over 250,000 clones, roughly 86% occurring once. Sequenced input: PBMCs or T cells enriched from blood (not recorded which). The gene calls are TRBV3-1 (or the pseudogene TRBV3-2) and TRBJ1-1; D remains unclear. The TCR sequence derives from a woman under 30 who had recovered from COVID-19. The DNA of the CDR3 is TGTGCCAGCAGCCAAGCAGCCATCGGACGGACGACTTGCGGGTGTGGTGAAGCTTTCTTT. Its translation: CASSQAAIGRTTCGCGEAFF.